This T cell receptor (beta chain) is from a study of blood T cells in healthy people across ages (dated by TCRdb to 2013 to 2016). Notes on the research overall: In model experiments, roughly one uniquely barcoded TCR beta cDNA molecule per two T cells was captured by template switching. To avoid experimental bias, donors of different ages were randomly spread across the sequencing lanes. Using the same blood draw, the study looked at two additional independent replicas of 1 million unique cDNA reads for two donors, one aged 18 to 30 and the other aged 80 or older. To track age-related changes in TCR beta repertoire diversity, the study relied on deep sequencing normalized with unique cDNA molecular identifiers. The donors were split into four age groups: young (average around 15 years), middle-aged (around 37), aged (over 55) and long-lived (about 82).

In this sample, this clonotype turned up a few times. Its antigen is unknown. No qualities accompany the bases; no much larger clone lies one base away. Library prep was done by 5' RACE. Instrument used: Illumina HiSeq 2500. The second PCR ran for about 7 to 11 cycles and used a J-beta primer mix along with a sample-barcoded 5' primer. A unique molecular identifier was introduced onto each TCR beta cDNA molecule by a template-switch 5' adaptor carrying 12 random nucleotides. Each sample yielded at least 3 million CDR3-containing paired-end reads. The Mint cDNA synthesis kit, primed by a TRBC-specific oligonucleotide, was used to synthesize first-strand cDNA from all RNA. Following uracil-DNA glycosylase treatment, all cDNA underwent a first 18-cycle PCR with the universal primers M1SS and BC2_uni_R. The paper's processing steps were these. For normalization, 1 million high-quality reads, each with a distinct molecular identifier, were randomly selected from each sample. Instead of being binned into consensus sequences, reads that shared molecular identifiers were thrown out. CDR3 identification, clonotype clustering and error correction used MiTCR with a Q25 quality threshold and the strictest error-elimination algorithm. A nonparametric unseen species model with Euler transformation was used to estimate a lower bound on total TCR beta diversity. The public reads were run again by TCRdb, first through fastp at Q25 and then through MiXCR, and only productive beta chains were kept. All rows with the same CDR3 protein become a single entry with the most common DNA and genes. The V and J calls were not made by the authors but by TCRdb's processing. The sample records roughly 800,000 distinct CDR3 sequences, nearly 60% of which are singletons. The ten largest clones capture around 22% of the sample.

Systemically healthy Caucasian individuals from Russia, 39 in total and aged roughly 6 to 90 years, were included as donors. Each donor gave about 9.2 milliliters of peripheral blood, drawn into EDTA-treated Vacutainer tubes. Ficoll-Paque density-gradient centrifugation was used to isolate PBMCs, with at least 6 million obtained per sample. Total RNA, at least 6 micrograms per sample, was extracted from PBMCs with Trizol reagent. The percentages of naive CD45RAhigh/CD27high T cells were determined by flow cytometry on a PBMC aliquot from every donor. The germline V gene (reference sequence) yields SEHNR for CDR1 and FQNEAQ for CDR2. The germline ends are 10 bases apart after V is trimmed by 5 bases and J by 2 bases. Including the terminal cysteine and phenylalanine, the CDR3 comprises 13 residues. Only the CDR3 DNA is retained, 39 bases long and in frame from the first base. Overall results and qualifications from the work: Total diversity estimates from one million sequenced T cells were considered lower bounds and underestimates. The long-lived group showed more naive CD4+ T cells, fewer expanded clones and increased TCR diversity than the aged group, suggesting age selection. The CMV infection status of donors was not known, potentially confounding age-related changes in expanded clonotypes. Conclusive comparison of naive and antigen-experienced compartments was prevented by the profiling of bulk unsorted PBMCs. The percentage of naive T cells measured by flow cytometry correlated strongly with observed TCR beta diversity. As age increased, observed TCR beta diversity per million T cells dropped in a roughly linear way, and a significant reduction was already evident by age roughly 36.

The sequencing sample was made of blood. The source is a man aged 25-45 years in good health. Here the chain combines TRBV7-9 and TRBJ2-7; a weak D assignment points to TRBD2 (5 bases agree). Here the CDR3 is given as CASSRGFAYEQYF. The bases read TGTGCCAGCAGCCGCGGGTTCGCCTACGAGCAGTACTTC.